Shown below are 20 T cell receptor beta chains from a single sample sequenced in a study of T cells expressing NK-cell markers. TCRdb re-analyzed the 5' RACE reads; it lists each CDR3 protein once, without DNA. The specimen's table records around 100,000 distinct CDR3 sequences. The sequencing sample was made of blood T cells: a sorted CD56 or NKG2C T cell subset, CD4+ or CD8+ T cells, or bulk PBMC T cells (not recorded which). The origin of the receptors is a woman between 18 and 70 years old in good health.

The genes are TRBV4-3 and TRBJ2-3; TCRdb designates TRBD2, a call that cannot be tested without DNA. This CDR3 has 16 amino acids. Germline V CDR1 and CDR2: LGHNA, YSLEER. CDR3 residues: CASSQVGSGPTDTQYF.

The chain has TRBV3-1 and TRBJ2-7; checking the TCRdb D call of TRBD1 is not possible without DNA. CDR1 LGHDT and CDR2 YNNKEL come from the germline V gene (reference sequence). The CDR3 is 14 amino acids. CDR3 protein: CASSQGGGTYEQYF.

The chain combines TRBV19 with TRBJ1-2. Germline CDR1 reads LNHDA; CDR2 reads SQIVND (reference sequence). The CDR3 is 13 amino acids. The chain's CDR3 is CASSNFVAYGYTF. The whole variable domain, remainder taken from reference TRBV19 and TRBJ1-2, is DGGITQSPKYLFRKEGQNVTLSCEQNLNHDAMYWYRQDPGQGLRLIYYSQIVNDFQKGDIAEGYSVSREKKESFPLTVTSAQKNPTAFYLCASSNFVAYGYTFGSGTRLTVV.

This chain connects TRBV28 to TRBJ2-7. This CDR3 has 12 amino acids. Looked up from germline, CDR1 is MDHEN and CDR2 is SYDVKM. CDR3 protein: CASSLWSYEQYF.

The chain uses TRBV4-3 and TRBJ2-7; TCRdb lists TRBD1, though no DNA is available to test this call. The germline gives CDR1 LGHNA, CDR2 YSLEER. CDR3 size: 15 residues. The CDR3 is CASSQGGQGDREQYF.

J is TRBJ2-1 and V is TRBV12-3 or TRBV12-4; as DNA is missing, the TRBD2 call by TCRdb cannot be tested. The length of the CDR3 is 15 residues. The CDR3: CASSLRAGVNNEQFF.

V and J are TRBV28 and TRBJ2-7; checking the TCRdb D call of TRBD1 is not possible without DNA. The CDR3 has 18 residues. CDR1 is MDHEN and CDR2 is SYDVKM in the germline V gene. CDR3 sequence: CASSGRTGRLPPGDEQYF.

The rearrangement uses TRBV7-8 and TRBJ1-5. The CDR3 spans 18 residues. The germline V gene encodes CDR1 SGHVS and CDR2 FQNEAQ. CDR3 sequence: CASRSEANPWGSTQPQHF.

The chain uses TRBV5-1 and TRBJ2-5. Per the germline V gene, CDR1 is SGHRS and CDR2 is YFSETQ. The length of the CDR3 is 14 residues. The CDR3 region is CASSLETPQETQYF. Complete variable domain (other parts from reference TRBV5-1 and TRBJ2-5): KAGVTQTPRYLIKTRGQQVTLSCSPISGHRSVSWYQQTPGQGLQFLFEYFSETQRNKGNFPGRFSGRQFSNSRSEMNVSTLELGDSALYLCASSLETPQETQYFGPGTRLLVL.

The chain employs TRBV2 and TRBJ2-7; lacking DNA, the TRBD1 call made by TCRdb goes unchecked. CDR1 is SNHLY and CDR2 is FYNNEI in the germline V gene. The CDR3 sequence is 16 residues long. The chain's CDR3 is CASSELGGRSSYEQYF. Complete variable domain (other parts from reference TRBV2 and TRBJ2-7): EPEVTQTPSHQVTQMGQEVILRCVPISNHLYFYWYRQILGQKVEFLVSFYNNEISEKSEIFDDQFSVERPDGSNFTLKIRSTKLEDSAMYFCASSELGGRSSYEQYFGPGTRLTVT.

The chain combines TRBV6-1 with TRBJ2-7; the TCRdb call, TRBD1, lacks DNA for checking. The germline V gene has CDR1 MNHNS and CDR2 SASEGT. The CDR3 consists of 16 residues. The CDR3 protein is CASSEAGTGKRGEQYF.

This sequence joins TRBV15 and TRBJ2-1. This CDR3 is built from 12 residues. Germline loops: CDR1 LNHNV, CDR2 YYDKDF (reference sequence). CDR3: CATSRYGNEQFF. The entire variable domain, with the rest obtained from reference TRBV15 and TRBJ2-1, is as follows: DAMVIQNPRYQVTQFGKPVTLSCSQTLNHNVMYWYQQKSSQAPKLLFHYYDKDFNNEADTPDNFQSRRPNTSFCFLDIRSPGLGDTAMYLCATSRYGNEQFFGPGTRLTVL.

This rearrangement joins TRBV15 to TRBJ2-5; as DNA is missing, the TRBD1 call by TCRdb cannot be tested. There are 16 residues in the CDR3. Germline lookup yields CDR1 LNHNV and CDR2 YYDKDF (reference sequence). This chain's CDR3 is CATSSDRTGGGETQYF.

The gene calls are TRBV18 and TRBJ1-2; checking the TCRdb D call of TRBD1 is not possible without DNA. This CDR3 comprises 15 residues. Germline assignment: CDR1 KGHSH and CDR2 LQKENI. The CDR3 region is CASSRRDRPPYGYTF.

This CDR3 reads CASSSMGAQYF. The rearrangement uses TRBV11-2 and TRBJ2-5; TCRdb indicates TRBD1, and absent DNA this call remains unverified. The germline gives CDR1 SGHAT, CDR2 FQNNGV. The CDR3 has 11 residues.

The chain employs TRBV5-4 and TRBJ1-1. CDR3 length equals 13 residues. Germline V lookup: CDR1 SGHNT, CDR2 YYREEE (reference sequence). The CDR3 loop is CASSPFVNTEAFF.

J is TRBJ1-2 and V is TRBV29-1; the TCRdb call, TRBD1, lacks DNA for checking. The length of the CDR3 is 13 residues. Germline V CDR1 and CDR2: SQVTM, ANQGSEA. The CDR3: CSVVGREFDGYTF.

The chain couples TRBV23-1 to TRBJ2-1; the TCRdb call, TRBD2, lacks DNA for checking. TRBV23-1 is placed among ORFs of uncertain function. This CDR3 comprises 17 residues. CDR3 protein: CASSQSATASVYNEQFF.

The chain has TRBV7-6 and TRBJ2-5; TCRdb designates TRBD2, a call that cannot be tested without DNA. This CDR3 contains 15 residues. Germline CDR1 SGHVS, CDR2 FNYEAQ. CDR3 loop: CASSLFREGQETQYF.

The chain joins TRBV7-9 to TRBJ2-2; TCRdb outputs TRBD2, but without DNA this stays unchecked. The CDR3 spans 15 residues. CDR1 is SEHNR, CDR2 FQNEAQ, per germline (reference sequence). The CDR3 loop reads CAAGLGTSGTGELFF. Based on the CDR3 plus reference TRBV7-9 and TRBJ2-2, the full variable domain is DTGVSQNPRHKITKRGQNVTFRCDPISEHNRLYWYRQTLGQGPEFLTYFQNEAQLEKSRLLSDRFSAERPKGSFSTLEIQRTEQGDSAMYLCAAGLGTSGTGELFFGEGSRLTVL.